Following are 20 T cell receptor beta chains from one sample sequenced in a study of cytomegalovirus exposure and HLA in healthy donors (TCRdb year 2017). The library was produced with the immunoSEQ multiplex PCR assay. For the multiplex PCR, a mixture combining 60 forward primers for TCR Vbeta segments and 13 reverse primers for TCR Jbeta segments was used. TCRdb took this table from immuneACCESS and kept in-frame rearrangements with V and J called. Such tables lack part of the clones; where checked against another copy, unresolved V genes explain under half of the gap, and the rest is unexplained. This sample lists over 70,000 clones; approximately 64% were detected once. Together, the top ten hold roughly 21% of the sample. Input material: PBMCs. Receptors were obtained from a woman aged 50 to 60 in good health and CMV-seropositive.

There are a few counts of this clone. This chain links TRBV11-2 with TRBJ1-1, with D unresolved. The CDR3 has 12 amino acids. Germline CDR1 is SGHAT and CDR2 is FQNNGV. V was clipped by 1 base and J by 7 bases, with 7 bases between them. CDR3 sequence: CASSLGRVEAFF. Here the CDR3 DNA reads TGTGCCAGCAGCTTAGGCCGCGTTGAAGCTTTCTTT.

This sequence joins TRBV28 and TRBJ1-4; perhaps TRBD1 as D (6 bases). Germline CDR1 reads MDHEN; CDR2 reads SYDVKM. The CDR3 is made up of 14 amino acids. V dropped 5 bases and J dropped 0 bases, with 7 bases sitting between them. CDR3 coding DNA: TGTGCCAGCAGTGGACAGCCAACTAATGAAAAACTGTTTTTT. As protein: CASSGQPTNEKLFF. The full variable domain, its missing parts supplied by reference TRBV28 and TRBJ1-4, is DVKVTQSSRYLVKRTGEKVFLECVQDMDHENMFWYRQDPGLGLRLIYFSYDVKMKEKGDIPEGYSVSREKKERFSLILESASTNQTSMYLCASSGQPTNEKLFFGSGTQLSVL.

The chain couples TRBV6-5 to TRBJ2-2, with 7 bases matching TRBD2. Germline trimming cut 10 bases from V and 5 bases from J; bases unmatched to any gene: 10. Germline-derived CDR1 and CDR2 are MNHEY and SVGAGI. This CDR3 spans 14 amino acids. This chain's CDR3 is CATNLAGVTGELFF. CDR3 in DNA: TGTGCCACCAACTTGGCGGGGGTAACCGGGGAGCTGTTTTTT.

This clone was seen only a few times. The J gene is TRBJ2-7, the V gene TRBV28, with 9 bases that match TRBD1. V lost 1 base and J lost 7; bases outside the gene matches: 8. CDR1 MDHEN and CDR2 SYDVKM come from the germline V gene. The CDR3 consists of 15 residues. This CDR3 is CASSLSGTGRREQYF. The CDR3 bases are TGTGCCAGCAGTTTATCAGGGACAGGGCGTCGGGAGCAGTACTTC.

The gene calls are TRBV18 and TRBJ2-2; no definite D call. Germline V gives CDR1 KGHSH, CDR2 LQKENI. The CDR3 extends over 13 amino acids. V dropped 2 bases and J dropped 5 bases, with 6 bases sitting between them. The CDR3 DNA follows: TGTGCCAGCTCACCAGAGACTACCGGGGAGCTGTTTTTT. Translating it yields CASSPETTGELFF.

This chain connects TRBV6-5 to TRBJ2-1; 12 bases are a match to TRBD2. The CDR3 runs 14 residues. Germline CDR1 is MNHEY and CDR2 is SVGAGI. Unmatched junction bases numbered 5, after V lost 6 bases and J lost 8 bases. The CDR3 sequence is CASSGLAGQDEQFF. CDR3 nucleotides: TGTGCCAGCAGCGGACTAGCGGGGCAGGATGAGCAGTTCTTC.

V and J are TRBV6-4 and TRBJ2-3; D remains ambiguous. V was trimmed by 4 bases and J by 2 bases, leaving 7 bases between them. Germline assignment: CDR1 MRHNA and CDR2 SNTAGT. This CDR3 comprises 13 residues. This CDR3 reads CASSVQHTDTQYF. The CDR3 bases are TGTGCCAGCAGTGTACAGCACACAGATACGCAGTATTTT.

This clone was picked up many times. The chain joins TRBV19 to TRBJ1-2; 9 nucleotides match TRBD1. V dropped 6 bases and J dropped 3; count of bases not matched to a gene: 8. The CDR3 has 15 residues. CDR1 is LNHDA, CDR2 SQIVND, per germline (reference sequence). The CDR3: CASRLQGQGDYGYTF. The CDR3 coding sequence is TGTGCCAGTAGGCTCCAGGGACAGGGAGACTATGGCTACACCTTC.

This chain connects TRBV30 to TRBJ2-5; 11 bases line up with TRBD1. The J call may be faulty, since TRBJ2-7 better matches the DNA end. Per germline, CDR1 GTSNPN and CDR2 SVGIG (reference sequence). The CDR3 is 15 residues long. The CDR3 DNA reads as TGTGCCTGGAGTGGGACCGGGACAGGGGGCTACGAGCAGTACTTC. It specifies CAWSGTGTGGYEQYF.

The V gene is TRBV28, the J gene TRBJ1-1; perhaps TRBD1 as D (5 bases). Trimming removed 2 bases at V and 5 bases at J, with 12 bases between. The CDR3 length is 14 residues. Germline lookup yields CDR1 MDHEN and CDR2 SYDVKM. CDR3 sequence: CASSLTGDGTEAFF. The CDR3 coding sequence is TGTGCCAGCAGTTTAACAGGAGACGGGACTGAAGCTTTCTTT.

This clone has a single count. The chain has TRBV5-5 and TRBJ2-3; D may be TRBD1 (5 bases). CDR1 and CDR2 (germline): SGHKS, YYEKEE (reference sequence). The V end was cut by 0 bases, the J end by 0 bases, with 11 bases between. The CDR3 covers 16 residues. The CDR3: CASSLGWTTSTDTQYF. The CDR3 region has the DNA TGTGCCAGCAGCTTGGGATGGACAACTAGCACAGATACGCAGTATTTT.

This clone turned up a few times. V and J are TRBV7-9 and TRBJ2-1; the D gene is possibly TRBD2 (5 bases). V was pared by 10 bases and J by 4 bases, with 20 bases between. Germline CDR1 reads SEHNR; CDR2 reads FQNEAQ (reference sequence). This CDR3 has 15 residues. The CDR3 region is CATSLTRSDYNEQFF. Written as DNA, the CDR3 is TGTGCCACATCCCTAACTAGGTCTGATTACAATGAGCAGTTCTTC.

V is TRBV4-1 and J is TRBJ2-7; 11 bases agree with TRBD1. CDR3 length: 17 amino acids. The ends lost 0 bases at V and 0 bases at J; junction bases unmatched: 4. Germline loops: CDR1 MGHRA, CDR2 YSYEKL. CDR3 residues: CASSQEGTGGYSYEQYF. The CDR3 nucleotides are TGCGCCAGCAGCCAAGAAGGGACAGGGGGATACTCCTACGAGCAGTACTTC.

This rearrangement joins TRBV28 to TRBJ2-7; 8 bases align to TRBD1. Trimming cost V 5 bases and J 12 bases; bases outside gene matches: 9. This CDR3 region has 12 residues. Germline V gene data show CDR1 as MDHEN and CDR2 as SYDVKM. CDR3 sequence (DNA): TGTGCCAGCAGTCTCGGACAGGGAAAAGCGTACTTC. This encodes CASSLGQGKAYF.

The V and J genes are TRBV21-1 and TRBJ1-1; the table's D call of TRBD1 was not tested on the DNA. TRBV21-1 is an annotated pseudogene. The CDR3 consists of 17 residues. The CDR3 DNA sequence: TGTGCCAGCAGCAAAAAGCACGCGACAGCAGCTTACACTGAAGCTTTCTTT. Amino acid sequence: CASSKKHATAAYTEAFF.

The chain recombines TRBV28 with TRBJ2-5; 7 bases map to TRBD1. Germline-derived CDR1 and CDR2 are MDHEN and SYDVKM. This CDR3 has 14 residues. J lost 4 bases, V lost 7 bases, and 9 bases had no gene match. The CDR3 sequence is CASTSGQRPETQYF. The DNA of the CDR3 is TGTGCCAGCACCTCGGGACAGAGGCCAGAGACCCAGTACTTC.

The chain has TRBV5-1 and TRBJ2-7; the match to TRBD1 covers 7 bases. Germline trimming cut 0 bases from V and 5 bases from J; bases unmatched to any gene: 5. Germline V gives CDR1 SGHRS, CDR2 YFSETQ. This CDR3 comprises 14 residues. CDR3 in amino acids: CASSLGDRADEQYF. The CDR3 nucleotides read TGCGCCAGCAGCTTGGGTGACAGGGCGGACGAGCAGTACTTC. Full variable domain (missing parts from reference TRBV5-1 and TRBJ2-7): KAGVTQTPRYLIKTRGQQVTLSCSPISGHRSVSWYQQTPGQGLQFLFEYFSETQRNKGNFPGRFSGRQFSNSRSEMNVSTLELGDSALYLCASSLGDRADEQYFGPGTRLTVT.

The V call is TRBV29-1, the J call TRBJ2-1, with TRBD1 matching over 7 bases. Germline values: CDR1 SQVTM, CDR2 ANQGSEA. J gave up 1 base and V 7 bases, and 4 bases lay outside the gene matches. This CDR3 is built from 13 residues. DNA of the CDR3: TGCAGCGATCGGACAGGTTCCTACAATGAGCAGTTCTTC. It codes for CSDRTGSYNEQFF.

This clone was counted only a few times. This chain connects TRBV30 to TRBJ2-3; 7 bases align to TRBD2. CDR3 length equals 15 residues. In germline, CDR1 is GTSNPN, CDR2 SVGIG (reference sequence). V dropped 2 bases and J dropped 2; count of bases not matched to a gene: 7. CDR3 nucleotide sequence: TGTGCCTGGAGTCCGAGCGGGATCAACACAGATACGCAGTATTTT. This encodes CAWSPSGINTDTQYF.

This chain links TRBV7-9 with TRBJ1-2; D gene uncertain. Between the trimmed V and J ends, which lost 6 bases and 3 bases, there was a span of 11 bases. CDR3 length: 13 amino acids. Germline V lookup: CDR1 SEHNR, CDR2 FQNEAQ (reference sequence). In DNA, the CDR3 is TGTGCCAGCAGTTCCCGTGGAGACTATGGCTACACCTTC. Translation gives CASSSRGDYGYTF.